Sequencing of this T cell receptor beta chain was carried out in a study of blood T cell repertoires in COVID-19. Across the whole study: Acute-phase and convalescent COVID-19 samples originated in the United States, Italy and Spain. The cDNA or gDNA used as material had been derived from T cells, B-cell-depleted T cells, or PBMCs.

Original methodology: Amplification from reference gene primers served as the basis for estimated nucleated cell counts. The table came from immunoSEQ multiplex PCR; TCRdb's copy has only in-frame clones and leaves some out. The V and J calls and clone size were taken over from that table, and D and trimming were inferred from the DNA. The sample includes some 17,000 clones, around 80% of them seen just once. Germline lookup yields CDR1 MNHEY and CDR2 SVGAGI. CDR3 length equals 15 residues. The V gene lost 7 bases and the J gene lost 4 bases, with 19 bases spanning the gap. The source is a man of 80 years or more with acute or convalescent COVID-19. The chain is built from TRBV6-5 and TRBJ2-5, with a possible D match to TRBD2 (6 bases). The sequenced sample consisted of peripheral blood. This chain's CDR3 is CASNPVGGSRETQYF. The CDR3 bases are TGTGCCAGCAACCCCGTTGGGGGGTCCCGAGAGACCCAGTACTTC.